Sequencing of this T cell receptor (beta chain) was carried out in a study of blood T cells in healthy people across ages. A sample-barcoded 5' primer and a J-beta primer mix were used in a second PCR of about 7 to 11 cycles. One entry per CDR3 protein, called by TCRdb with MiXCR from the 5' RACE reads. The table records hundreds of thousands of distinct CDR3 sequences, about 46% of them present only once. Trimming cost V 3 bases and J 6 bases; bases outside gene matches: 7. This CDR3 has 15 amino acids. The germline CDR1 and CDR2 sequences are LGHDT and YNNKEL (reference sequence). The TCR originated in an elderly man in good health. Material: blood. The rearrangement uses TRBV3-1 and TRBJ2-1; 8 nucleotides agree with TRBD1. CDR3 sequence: CASSHDRGLVNEQFF. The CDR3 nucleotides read TGTGCCAGCAGCCACGACAGGGGATTGGTCAATGAGCAGTTCTTC.